The rows below give T cell receptor beta chains drawn from one sample of a study of blood T cell repertoires in COVID-19. Repertoires were generated with immunoSEQ multiplex PCR, while TCRdb's copy carries only in-frame clones and drops some. The top ten clones hold about 3.1% of a sample with 200,000 to 300,000 clones, about 87% of them seen once. Material for sequencing was PBMCs or T cells enriched from blood (not recorded which). Receptors originate from a woman in her 40s who had been exposed to COVID-19. Each CDR3 is given with its conserved first and last residue. A D gene is named only where the DNA matches it firmly. The size of a clone is reported for some rows only, either as once, few or many, or as a class for expanded clones.

size	V	D	J	length	CDR3	DNA
.	TRBV5-4	.	TRBJ1-5	14	CASSLRGSNQPQHF	TGTGCCAGCAGCTTGAGGGGGAGCAATCAGCCCCAGCATTTT
.	TRBV7-2	.	TRBJ2-5	15	CASSFGGRLSETQYF	TGTGCCAGCAGTTTCGGGGGTCGTCTTAGTGAGACCCAGTACTTC
.	TRBV19	TRBD1	TRBJ2-4	15	CASRDQGAQGNIQYF	TGTGCCAGTAGGGACCAGGGGGCGCAAGGAAACATTCAGTACTTC
few	TRBV4-1	.	TRBJ2-2	14	CASSQVAFTGELFF	TGCGCCAGCAGCCAAGTGGCATTTACCGGGGAGCTGTTTTTT
once	TRBV5-1	TRBD2	TRBJ2-3	18	CASSSGGTSGGSTDTQYF	TGCGCCAGCAGCTCGGGAGGGACTAGCGGGGGGAGCACAGATACGCAGTATTTT
.	TRBV20-1	.	TRBJ2-5	11	CSARLAETQYF	TGCAGTGCTAGACTAGCGGAGACCCAGTACTTC
.	TRBV30	TRBD1	TRBJ1-1	14	CAWERQGWNTEAFF	TGTGCCTGGGAAAGACAGGGCTGGAACACTGAAGCTTTCTTT
.	TRBV5-1	TRBD1	TRBJ1-5	17	CASSLGPGTGGGQPQHF	TGTGCCAGCAGCTTGGGCCCCGGGACAGGGGGCGGTCAGCCCCAGCATTTT
.	TRBV7-9	TRBD1	TRBJ1-4	16	CASSSTDRTTNEKLFF	TGTGCCAGCAGCTCGACGGACAGGACAACTAATGAAAAACTGTTTTTT
few	TRBV21-1	.	TRBJ1-1	16	CASSTTDSAPNTEAFF	TGTGCCAGCAGCACAACGGACAGCGCGCCGAACACTGAAGCTTTCTTT
.	TRBV19	.	TRBJ1-5	17	CASSIRGAGPSNQPQHF	TGTGCCAGTAGTATACGTGGGGCAGGACCCAGCAATCAGCCCCAGCATTTT
.	TRBV30	.	TRBJ1-1	13	CAWSSRGNTEAFF	TGTGCCTGGAGTTCCAGGGGGAACACTGAAGCTTTCTTT
.	TRBV4-1	.	TRBJ2-3	13	CASSSRAGDTQYF	TGCGCCAGCTCCTCTAGAGCCGGAGATACGCAGTATTTT
once	TRBV21-1	.	TRBJ2-5	17	CASSERWSIVRGETQYF	TGTGCCAGCAGCGAAAGATGGTCTATAGTAAGGGGAGAGACCCAGTACTTC
.	TRBV9	TRBD2	TRBJ2-1	19	CASSGISGGLRSSYNEQFF	TGTGCCAGCAGCGGGATTAGCGGGGGCCTAAGGAGCTCCTACAATGAGCAGTTCTTC
.	TRBV28	TRBD2	TRBJ2-7	14	CASSLRGRVHEQYF	TGTGCCAGCAGTTTGCGCGGGAGAGTCCACGAGCAGTACTTC
many	TRBV19	.	TRBJ1-1	14	CASRIGGDPTEAFF	TGTGCCAGCAGAATAGGGGGGGACCCCACTGAAGCTTTCTTT
.	TRBV28	TRBD2	TRBJ2-2	15	CASTYSGANTGELFF	TGTGCCAGCACCTATAGCGGGGCGAACACCGGGGAGCTGTTTTTT
.	TRBV5-4	.	TRBJ2-1	13	CASRADSHNEQFF	TGTGCCAGCAGAGCGGACAGCCACAATGAGCAGTTCTTC
.	TRBV5-6	.	TRBJ2-7	15	CASSLVSGLTYEQYF	TGTGCCAGCAGCTTGGTCTCAGGTCTTACCTACGAGCAGTACTTC
few	TRBV6-2/TRBV6-3	TRBD1	TRBJ2-7	17	CASSNGQGLLISYEQYF	TGTGCCAGCAGCAACGGACAGGGGCTCTTAATCTCCTACGAGCAGTACTTC
.	TRBV24-1	TRBD1	TRBJ2-5	15	CATSDLGTGEETQYF	TGTGCCACCAGTGATTTGGGGACAGGGGAAGAGACCCAGTACTTC
.	TRBV5-1	TRBD1	TRBJ1-1	14	CASSDRGPDTEAFF	TGTGCCAGCAGCGACAGGGGGCCCGACACTGAAGCTTTCTTT
.	TRBV6-5	.	TRBJ2-5	12	CASSHIGETQYF	TGTGCCAGCAGTCACATTGGAGAGACCCAGTACTTC
.	TRBV12-3/TRBV12-4	.	TRBJ1-2	13	CASSGDVSYGYTF	TGTGCCAGCAGTGGAGACGTCAGCTATGGCTACACCTTC
.	TRBV7-9	.	TRBJ1-3	14	CASYRTISGNTIYF	TGTGCCAGCTACAGGACAATCTCTGGAAACACCATATATTTT
.	TRBV28	.	TRBJ1-4	15	CASSLTRGVRGKLFF	TGTGCCAGCAGTTTAACCCGGGGGGTCAGAGGAAAACTGTTTTTT
.	TRBV7-2	.	TRBJ1-6	13	CASRSRVDVPLHF	TGTGCCAGCAGGTCCAGGGTAGACGTACCCCTCCACTTT
.	TRBV10-3	.	TRBJ1-2	12	CAIKRGLDGYTF	TGTGCCATCAAGCGAGGTTTGGATGGCTACACCTTC
.	TRBV2	.	TRBJ1-1	11	CASTLRAEAFF	TGTGCCAGCACTCTGAGAGCCGAAGCTTTCTTT
.	TRBV7-6	TRBD2	TRBJ2-5	15	CASSLALGGGETQYF	TGTGCCAGCAGCTTAGCGCTCGGGGGGGGAGAGACCCAGTACTTC
few	TRBV6-6	.	TRBJ1-3	14	CASSGQYSGNTIYF	TGTGCCAGCAGTGGACAGTACTCTGGAAACACCATATATTTT
.	TRBV25-1	.	TRBJ1-6	13	CASSESRGSPLHF	TGTGCCAGCAGTGAAAGTAGAGGTTCACCCCTCCACTTT
.	TRBV12-3/TRBV12-4	TRBD2	TRBJ2-1	13	CASSLGLDNEQFF	TGTGCCAGCAGTTTGGGACTAGACAATGAGCAGTTCTTC
.	TRBV14	TRBD2	TRBJ2-1	17	CASSQEWSGSLYNEQFF	TGTGCCAGCAGCCAAGAGTGGAGCGGGAGCCTCTACAATGAGCAGTTCTTC
.	TRBV23-1	.	TRBJ1-6	17	CASSRPRVSSYNSPLHF	TGCGCCAGCAGTCGTCCACGGGTAAGCTCCTATAATTCACCCCTCCACTTT
.	TRBV30	.	TRBJ1-1	12	CAWKRPFTEAFF	TGTGCCTGGAAGCGGCCCTTCACTGAAGCTTTCTTT
once	TRBV30	TRBD1	TRBJ1-5	17	CAYRPGQKLPSNQPQHF	TGTGCATATCGTCCGGGACAGAAGCTCCCAAGCAATCAGCCCCAGCATTTT
.	TRBV4-2	.	TRBJ2-1	13	CASSQIAYNEQFF	TGTGCCAGCAGCCAGATAGCCTACAATGAGCAGTTCTTC
.	TRBV6-1	.	TRBJ2-5	15	CASSDFRQFQETQYF	TGTGCCAGCAGTGATTTTCGACAGTTCCAAGAGACCCAGTACTTC
once	TRBV30	TRBD1	TRBJ1-2	17	CAWIPGTGWSRNYGYTF	TGTGCCTGGATCCCCGGGACAGGGTGGTCTCGGAACTATGGCTACACCTTC
.	TRBV13	.	TRBJ1-6	15	CASSSGQSVRSPLHF	TGTGCCAGCAGCTCAGGACAGTCAGTACGTTCACCCCTCCACTTT
.	TRBV28	.	TRBJ2-1	16	CASSPLPAATYNEQFF	TGTGCCAGCAGTCCCCTTCCAGCAGCGACCTACAATGAGCAGTTCTTC
.	TRBV9	TRBD1	TRBJ1-1	14	CASSVAGGPTEAFF	TGTGCCAGCAGCGTAGCAGGGGGCCCAACTGAAGCTTTCTTT
.	TRBV29-1	TRBD1	TRBJ2-1	13	CSVERDSQYEQFF	TGCAGCGTTGAAAGGGACAGCCAGTATGAGCAGTTCTTC
once	TRBV7-9	.	TRBJ1-2	16	CASSLVAPGRRGGYTF	TGTGCCAGCAGCTTAGTCGCCCCAGGCAGGAGGGGTGGCTACACCTTC
.	TRBV7-3	.	TRBJ1-3	15	CASSLGGADGNTIYF	TGTGCCAGCAGCTTAGGGGGGGCTGATGGAAACACCATATATTTT
.	TRBV24-1	.	TRBJ1-2	16	CATSDPTRGNNYGYTF	TGTGCCACCAGTGATCCTACCAGGGGAAACAACTATGGCTACACCTTC
.	TRBV18	TRBD1	TRBJ1-2	14	CASSPGTESYGYTF	TGTGCCAGCTCTCCCGGGACAGAGAGCTATGGCTACACCTTC
.	TRBV4-1	TRBD1	TRBJ2-3	15	CASSQQQGAGDTQYF	TGCGCCAGCAGCCAACAACAGGGGGCAGGAGATACGCAGTATTTT
.	TRBV9	TRBD2	TRBJ2-1	15	CASSAQTSGIDEQFF	TGTGCCAGCAGCGCTCAGACTAGCGGGATTGATGAGCAGTTCTTC
.	TRBV6-5	TRBD1	TRBJ2-7	14	CASSYNRGSYEQYF	TGTGCCAGCAGTTACAACAGGGGCTCCTACGAGCAGTACTTC
.	TRBV7-9	TRBD1	TRBJ2-2	15	CASSLRGGDTGELFF	TGTGCCAGCAGCTTGAGAGGGGGCGACACCGGGGAGCTGTTTTTT
.	TRBV3-1/TRBV3-2	TRBD2	TRBJ2-1	21	CASSQDSIGLAGKWSYNEQFF	TGTGCCAGCAGCCAAGATTCTATAGGGCTAGCGGGTAAGTGGTCCTACAATGAGCAGTTCTTC
.	TRBV5-1	TRBD1	TRBJ2-3	15	CASSLRDRVTDTQYF	TGTGCCAGCAGCCTCCGGGACAGGGTTACAGATACGCAGTATTTT
once	TRBV19	TRBD1	TRBJ2-2	18	CASSTSLPTGRNTGELFF	TGTGCCAGTAGTACCTCCCTGCCGACAGGGAGGAACACCGGGGAGCTGTTTTTT
.	TRBV7-3	TRBD2	TRBJ2-2	15	CASGLAGPNTGELFF	TGTGCCAGCGGACTAGCGGGACCGAACACCGGGGAGCTGTTTTTT
.	TRBV27	.	TRBJ2-3	16	CASSFLAAELTDTQYF	TGTGCCAGCAGTTTCCTCGCAGCGGAGCTCACAGATACGCAGTATTTT
.	TRBV18	.	TRBJ1-5	15	CASSPQHTGNQPQHF	TGTGCCAGCTCACCCCAACATACAGGGAATCAGCCCCAGCATTTT
.	TRBV30	TRBD2	TRBJ2-2	16	CAWRELAGSNTGELFF	TGTGCCTGGAGAGAACTAGCGGGGTCAAACACCGGGGAGCTGTTTTTT